The 23 T cell receptor beta chains in this list originate from one sample, sequenced in a study of cytomegalovirus exposure and HLA in healthy donors. Profiling relied on immunoSEQ multiplex PCR, and the TCRdb table lists in-frame clones only, not all of them. The sample comprises approximately 160,000 clones, over 80% of which are singletons, and around 2.4% rests with the top ten. Source material: PBMCs. Every receptor here comes from a young man in good health and CMV-seropositive.

The sample holds a few counts of this clone. The V and J genes are TRBV6-5 and TRBJ1-5; 8 bases are shared with TRBD1. Per germline, CDR1 MNHEY and CDR2 SVGAGI. V lost 6 bases and J lost 7; bases outside the gene matches: 2. The CDR3 is 12 residues long. CDR3: CASRTGVQPQHF. In DNA form, the CDR3 reads TGTGCCAGCAGGACAGGGGTCCAGCCCCAGCATTTT.

The chain recombines TRBV4-1 with TRBJ1-2; D is uncertain. Germline values: CDR1 MGHRA, CDR2 YSYEKL. The germline V and J ends were trimmed by 0 bases and 4 bases, with 12 bases remaining between them. The CDR3 is 15 residues long. The CDR3 reads CASSQDYATRYGYTF. The CDR3, as DNA: TGCGCCAGCAGCCAAGATTACGCTACGCGCTATGGCTACACCTTC.

The J gene is TRBJ2-3, the V gene TRBV4-3, with 10 nucleotides matching TRBD2. This CDR3 is built from 19 residues. Looked up from germline, CDR1 is LGHNA and CDR2 is YSLEER. V gave up 0 bases and J gave up 3 bases; unmatched junction bases: 12. The CDR3, as DNA: TGCGCCAGCAGCCAAGATCTCCTAGTACTAGCGGGGTGGACAGATACGCAGTATTTT. It specifies CASSQDLLVLAGWTDTQYF.

This clone was recorded only once. The chain carries TRBV25-1 and TRBJ1-2, with 8 bases matching TRBD1. This CDR3 has 17 amino acids. After removal of 1 base from V and 4 bases from J, the junction contained 11 bases not matched to a gene. Germline CDR1 MGHDK, CDR2 SYGVNS. The CDR3 DNA reads TGTGCCAGCAGTGAATTAGAAACAGGGGGTATCCGCTATGGCTACACCTTC. It encodes CASSELETGGIRYGYTF.

This clone was found once. The chain joins TRBV29-1 to TRBJ1-1, with a possible D match to TRBD1 (5 bases). V lost 3 bases and J lost 5, with 16 bases in between. From germline, CDR1 is SQVTM and CDR2 ANQGSEA. The CDR3 sequence is 14 residues long. The CDR3 region is CSVEVPGGRTEAFF. For the CDR3, the DNA is TGCAGCGTTGAGGTTCCGGGGGGTCGGACTGAAGCTTTCTTT.

The rearrangement joins TRBV6-5 to TRBJ2-7; possible D gene TRBD1, 5 bases. There are 14 residues in the CDR3. Germline CDR1 MNHEY, CDR2 SVGAGI. Trimming cost V 2 bases and J 2 bases, with 10 bases left between them. The CDR3 DNA sequence: TGTGCCAGCAGTTACGTAGCAGGGACCTACGAGCAGTACTTC. Its translation is CASSYVAGTYEQYF.

The rearrangement joins TRBV6-5 to TRBJ2-7, with D tentatively TRBD1 (6 bases). The CDR3 is 13 residues long. The germline gives CDR1 MNHEY, CDR2 SVGAGI. V was cut by 7 bases and J by 2 bases, with 12 bases left in between. The CDR3 here is CASTDGQPYEQYF. The CDR3 nucleotides read TGTGCCAGCACTGACGGACAGCCCTACGAGCAGTACTTC.

CDR3 sequence (DNA): TGCAGCGTCTCCGACAGTCCTGAAGCTTTCTTT. It is translated as CSVSDSPEAFF. This sequence joins TRBV29-1 and TRBJ1-1, with a tentative D call TRBD1 (5 bases). V lost 6 bases and J 6 bases, leaving 11 bases between the germline ends. The CDR3 sequence is 11 residues long. Germline V gene data show CDR1 as SQVTM and CDR2 as ANQGSEA.

The chain is built from TRBV4-3 and TRBJ2-1; 7 positions match TRBD2. The CDR3 loop spans 16 amino acids. V lost 1 base and J lost 2; bases outside the gene matches: 5. Germline CDR1 reads LGHNA; CDR2 reads YSLEER. CDR3 protein: CASSQALGGAYNEQFF. CDR3 nucleotide sequence: TGCGCCAGCAGCCAAGCCCTGGGGGGGGCCTACAATGAGCAGTTCTTC.

The V call is TRBV27, the J call TRBJ1-2, with TRBD1 identical over 7 bases. The V gene's germline CDR1 is MNHEY and CDR2 SMNVEV (reference sequence). This CDR3 has 15 amino acids. Germline trimming cut 5 bases from V and 0 bases from J; bases unmatched to any gene: 6. The CDR3 is CASSQYRGANYGYTF. Written as DNA, the CDR3 is TGTGCCAGCAGTCAATACAGGGGAGCTAACTATGGCTACACCTTC.

The V gene is TRBV7-6, the J gene TRBJ2-5, with D possibly being TRBD1 (6 bases). The J call may be in error: the DNA end matches TRBJ2-7 better. Germline V gives CDR1 SGHVS, CDR2 FNYEAQ. The CDR3 runs 15 residues. Written as DNA, the CDR3 is TGTGCCAGCAGCCAGTTAGTAGGACAGTTCTACGAGCAGTACTTC. Translated: CASSQLVGQFYEQYF.

The CDR3 nucleotides read TGTGCCAGCAGCCCCGGACAGTTCATGAACACTGAAGCTTTCTTT. This sequence encodes CASSPGQFMNTEAFF. V gene TRBV7-2 combines with J gene TRBJ1-1; D might be TRBD1 (6 bases). The V and J ends lost 5 bases and 0 bases respectively, with 13 bases between them. Looked up from germline, CDR1 is SGHTA and CDR2 is FQGNSA. The CDR3 is 15 residues long.

The J gene is TRBJ2-1, the V gene TRBV5-1; D possibly corresponds to TRBD1 (6 bases). Between the trimmed V and J ends, which lost 3 bases and 5 bases, there was a span of 21 bases. Germline V CDR1 and CDR2: SGHRS, YFSETQ. This CDR3 region has 17 residues. The CDR3 sequence is CASSSTPQGSGNNEQFF. The CDR3 region has the DNA TGCGCCAGCAGCTCAACACCCCAGGGGTCGGGCAACAATGAGCAGTTCTTC.

The CDR3 DNA follows: TGTGCCAGTAGTACCCTTTCATTGAGCTCCTACAATGAGCAGTTCTTC. Its protein is CASSTLSLSSYNEQFF. The chain carries TRBV19 and TRBJ2-1, with D hard to call. The CDR3 has 16 residues. V gave up 4 bases and J gave up 0 bases, with 13 bases separating them. Germline V gene data show CDR1 as LNHDA and CDR2 as SQIVND (reference sequence).

V usage is TRBV9 and J usage is TRBJ1-1, with 9 bases fitting TRBD1. The CDR3 is made up of 14 amino acids. V lost 6 bases to trimming and J lost 5 bases; unmatched junction nucleotides: 8. CDR1 is SGDLS, CDR2 YYNGEE, per germline. In DNA, the CDR3 is TGTGCCAGCACCACGGGACAGGGATTTACTGAAGCTTTCTTT. This codes for CASTTGQGFTEAFF.

The CDR3 loop is CASSPGRSGANVLTF. Written as DNA, the CDR3 is TGTGCCAGCAGTCCAGGGCGCTCTGGGGCCAACGTCCTGACTTTC. J is TRBJ2-6 and V is TRBV7-3, with TRBD1 as a possible D gene (5 bases). Trimming shortened V by 6 bases and J by 0 bases, and 9 bases separated the two germline ends. CDR3 length: 15 amino acids. Germline CDR1 SGHTA, CDR2 FQGTGA.

The chain recombines TRBV4-3 with TRBJ1-5; TRBD1 might be the D (5 bases). The V and J ends lost 0 bases and 4 bases respectively, with 13 bases between them. The CDR3 runs 16 residues. Per the germline V gene, CDR1 is LGHNA and CDR2 is YSLEER. The CDR3 DNA reads as TGCGCCAGCAGCCAAGATCACCTCCAGGGTAATCAGCCCCAGCATTTT. Its protein is CASSQDHLQGNQPQHF.

The J gene is TRBJ2-7, the V gene TRBV30; no clear D. The germline V gene encodes CDR1 GTSNPN and CDR2 SVGIG (reference sequence). The V end lost 3 bases, the J end lost 1 base, and 10 bases lay between the germline ends. The CDR3 has 13 amino acids. For the CDR3, the DNA is TGTGCCTGGAGGGAACAGTGGTCCTACGAGCAGTACTTC. Translating it yields CAWREQWSYEQYF.

The CDR3 bases are TGTGCCAGTAGTATCCGAAGACAGGGGGGTTCCTACGAGCAGTACTTC. This encodes CASSIRRQGGSYEQYF. The chain is built from TRBV19 and TRBJ2-7; 9 bases agree with TRBD1. This CDR3 is built from 16 residues. V was pared by 3 bases and J by 1 base, with 7 bases of the junction left unmatched. CDR1 is LNHDA and CDR2 is SQIVND in the germline V gene (reference sequence).

V is TRBV29-1 and J is TRBJ2-7; 11 bases map to TRBD1. The CDR3 covers 16 residues. V lost 3 bases to trimming and J lost 0 bases; unmatched junction nucleotides: 7. CDR1 and CDR2 from the germline V gene are SQVTM and ANQGSEA. CDR3 loop: CSVDRSGTGGSYEQYF. The CDR3 DNA follows: TGCAGCGTTGATCGGTCCGGGACAGGGGGCTCCTACGAGCAGTACTTC.

The chain combines TRBV7-3 with TRBJ2-1; 8 bases fit TRBD2. The length of the CDR3 is 13 residues. Trimming took 4 bases from V and 6 from J; bases not matched to a gene: 2. The germline gives CDR1 SGHTA, CDR2 FQGTGA. In DNA form, the CDR3 reads TGTGCCAGCAGCTGGGGACTAGGCAATGAGCAGTTCTTC. This sequence encodes CASSWGLGNEQFF.

V usage is TRBV9 and J usage is TRBJ2-5, with D possibly TRBD2 on 7 matching bases. The CDR3 is 14 amino acids. Germline CDR1 SGDLS, CDR2 YYNGEE. V was shortened by 0 bases and J by 5 bases, with 11 bases between the two germline ends. CDR3 coding DNA: TGTGCCAGCAGCGTAGATCGGGGGGCGGAGACCCAGTACTTC. This encodes CASSVDRGAETQYF. Variable domain in full (rest from reference TRBV9 and TRBJ2-5): DSGVTQTPKHLITATGQRVTLRCSPRSGDLSVYWYQQSLDQGLQFLIQYYNGEERAKGNILERFSAQQFPDLHSELNLSSLELGDSALYFCASSVDRGAETQYFGPGTRLLVL.

This clone was seen only a few times. The chain recombines TRBV2 with TRBJ1-5; TRBD1 matches at 8 bases. CDR1 SNHLY and CDR2 FYNNEI come from the germline V gene. V dropped 7 bases and J dropped 2; count of bases not matched to a gene: 1. The CDR3 totals 13 residues. CDR3 in amino acids: CASKDRGNQPQHF. Written as DNA, the CDR3 is TGTGCCAGCAAGGACAGGGGCAATCAGCCCCAGCATTTT.